This T cell receptor (beta chain) was profiled in a study of control samples from healthy donors and cancer patients. Only in-frame clones appear in the TCRdb table, and some are missing; sequencing was by immunoSEQ multiplex PCR. The data contain approximately 150,000 clones, 85% to 90% of them singletons. Specimen: blood. The sequence came from a young man in good health.

CDR3 nucleotide sequence: TGTGCCAGCAGTCTGACAGGGGGCAGTAAGATCGGCTACACCTTC. Translated: CASSLTGGSKIGYTF. The chain is built from TRBV28 and TRBJ1-2, with 10 bases identical to TRBD1. V shed 5 bases, J shed 8 bases, and the junction held 11 bases outside the gene matches. The germline V gene has CDR1 MDHEN and CDR2 SYDVKM. The CDR3 is 15 amino acids.